This T cell receptor beta chain is drawn from a study of metastatic and nonmetastatic thyroid tumors. Looking at the study overall: Samples came from malignant and benign thyroid patients, and repertoires were compared across blood and tumor or nodule tissue.

Study outcomes and limitations: For both blood and tumor, malignant thyroid tumors reportedly showed significantly higher TCR beta diversity than benign nodules did.

This CDR3 has 14 residues. Germline CDR1 is KGHSH and CDR2 is LQKENI. Original methodology: For papillary thyroid cancer, a distant-metastasis classifier was constructed from CDR3 differences observed across clinicopathological groups. TCRdb redid the clone calls on the PCR reads using MiXCR. The V and J calls and clone size are TCRdb's, not the authors'. The table includes roughly 17,000 clones, less than 25% detected once. Note on this clone: No antigen is known for it. One junction end does not reproduce the germline sequence, and a read error may be involved.

Thyroid surgery had not been preceded by any treatment in any patient. Material: tumor tissue. The TCR originated in a male donor with papillary thyroid cancer or a benign thyroid nodule (not recorded which). Some clones in this sample may be carry-over from other donors' samples. The V call is TRBV18, the J call TRBJ2-2; D not resolved. CDR3 sequence reads: CASSPPMRTGELFF. CDR3 bases: TGTGCCAGCTCGCCACCGATGCGTACCGGGGAGCTGTTTTTT.